The 16 T cell receptor beta chains listed next were all sequenced from one sample in a study of shared clonotypes between healthy human individuals. Measured with immunoSEQ multiplex PCR; TCRdb has only the in-frame clones, and not every one. The data hold under 1,100,000 clones, with about 80% observed a single time. The sequenced sample was memory CD4+ T cells from PBMCs. Noted subset: CD45RA-negative fraction. These receptors originate from a man aged 18 to 29 in good health. Some clones in this sample may be carry-over from other donors' samples.

On this clone itself: A read error may explain this, as a much larger clone is one base away. The chain has TRBV5-1 and TRBJ2-1, with 14 bases identical to TRBD2. The germline gives CDR1 SGHRS, CDR2 YFSETQ. The CDR3 sequence is 14 residues long. The J segment lost 9 bases and the V segment lost 4 bases, leaving 3 bases of the junction unmatched. The CDR3 DNA follows: TGCGCCAGCAGCCCGACTAGCGGGAGGGGTGAGCAGTTCTTC. Translation: CASSPTSGRGEQFF.

The rearrangement uses TRBV5-5 and TRBJ2-1, with a possible D match to TRBD2 (7 bases). The V end lost 4 bases, the J end lost 10 bases, and 18 bases lay between the germline ends. Germline V CDR1 and CDR2: SGHKS, YYEKEE (reference sequence). The CDR3 runs to 14 residues. The CDR3 here is CASSPGASGPEQFF. DNA for the CDR3: TGTGCCAGCAGCCCGGGGGCTAGCGGACCAGAGCAGTTCTTC.

The V gene is TRBV27, the J gene TRBJ2-5; tentative D call: TRBD1 (6 bases). V was cut by 5 bases and J by 3 bases, with 13 bases left in between. In germline, CDR1 is MNHEY, CDR2 SMNVEV (reference sequence). The CDR3 sequence is 14 residues long. The CDR3, as DNA: TGTGCCAGCAGTGCGCCTGGGGGCAAAGAGACCCAGTACTTC. Translating gives CASSAPGGKETQYF.

The chain couples TRBV19 to TRBJ2-3; D remains unclear. Deletions cut 6 bases from V and 4 bases from J, with 8 bases between. CDR3 length: 12 amino acids. Germline V gene lookup returns CDR1 LNHDA and CDR2 SQIVND (reference sequence). CDR3 nucleotides: TGTGCCAGTAGGGACGATGCAGATACGCAGTATTTT. Translated: CASRDDADTQYF.

This clone was seen just once. The genes are TRBV18 and TRBJ1-2; no clear D. V lost 3 bases and J 4 bases, leaving 12 bases between the germline ends. In germline, CDR1 is KGHSH, CDR2 LQKENI. The CDR3 length is 14 residues. DNA for the CDR3: TGTGCCAGCTCACCCATTCGGGATACCTATGGCTACACCTTC. Translating gives CASSPIRDTYGYTF.

Comment on this clone: Other DNA sequences of this sample code for an identical CDR3. The rearrangement uses TRBV18 and TRBJ2-7; 7 positions match TRBD1. The trim removed 3 bases at V and 4 bases at J, leaving 3 bases unmatched. This CDR3 region has 13 residues. Germline values: CDR1 KGHSH, CDR2 LQKENI. The CDR3 sequence is CASSPGQLYEQYF. CDR3 DNA: TGTGCCAGCTCACCGGGACAGCTGTACGAGCAGTACTTC.

V is TRBV7-2 and J is TRBJ1-3, with 7 bases that match TRBD1. Unmatched junction bases numbered 6, after V lost 0 bases and J lost 4 bases. The CDR3 has 16 amino acids. Germline V gives CDR1 SGHTA, CDR2 FQGNSA. The CDR3 here is CASSLAGRGSGNTIYF. The DNA of the CDR3 is TGTGCCAGCAGCTTAGCTGGCAGGGGGTCAGGAAACACCATATATTTT.

The chain joins TRBV14 to TRBJ2-5; 7 bases are shared with TRBD2. J gave up 4 bases and V 0 bases, and 11 bases lay outside the gene matches. The germline gives CDR1 SGHDN, CDR2 FVKESK. There are 17 residues in the CDR3. The CDR3 DNA follows: TGTGCCAGCAGCCAAGATTTGGGCGGGAGTTTCCTAGAGACCCAGTACTTC. Amino acid sequence: CASSQDLGGSFLETQYF.

The chain is built from TRBV2 and TRBJ2-4; the match to TRBD2 covers 8 bases. This CDR3 comprises 19 residues. The V gene's germline CDR1 is SNHLY and CDR2 FYNNEI. Losses at the gene ends were 3 bases for V and 0 bases for J; bases not matched to a gene: 13. The CDR3 here is CASSDLSGTLSLAKNIQYF. The CDR3, as DNA: TGTGCCAGCAGTGATCTTAGCGGGACGCTCTCATTAGCCAAAAACATTCAGTACTTC.

V is TRBV15 and J is TRBJ2-2, with D perhaps TRBD2 (5 bases). Trimming shortened V by 3 bases and J by 1 base, and 6 bases separated the two germline ends. CDR3 length: 14 amino acids. Germline-derived CDR1 and CDR2 are LNHNV and YYDKDF (reference sequence). CDR3 DNA sequence: TGTGCCACCAGCAGGGCGGGGAACACCGGGGAGCTGTTTTTT. Its translation is CATSRAGNTGELFF.

V gene TRBV7-6 combines with J gene TRBJ2-2, with TRBD2 identical over 9 bases. The CDR3 has 17 residues. V lost 0 bases, J lost 4 bases, and 6 bases stayed unmatched. Germline V lookup: CDR1 SGHVS, CDR2 FNYEAQ. The CDR3 region is CASSLAAGGPGTGELFF. The CDR3 DNA reads TGTGCCAGCAGCTTAGCGGCGGGAGGGCCCGGCACCGGGGAGCTGTTTTTT.

The chain uses TRBV6-5 and TRBJ1-1; TRBD1 might be the D (6 bases). The V gene's germline CDR1 is MNHEY and CDR2 SVGAGI. Trimming took 6 bases from V and 1 from J, leaving 9 bases between them. There are 13 residues in the CDR3. The CDR3 is CASSNRENTEAFF. CDR3 coding DNA: TGTGCCAGCAGCAACAGGGAGAACACTGAAGCTTTCTTT.

A single count supports this clone. The rearrangement joins TRBV4-3 to TRBJ1-4; TRBD1 agrees at 9 bases. The V segment lost 0 bases and the J segment 7 bases; nucleotides outside the gene matches: 9. The V gene's germline CDR1 is LGHNA and CDR2 YSLEER. The CDR3 consists of 17 residues. The CDR3 coding sequence is TGCGCCAGCAGCCAAGAACGGTCGACAGGGGGTTTTGAAAAACTGTTTTTT. Translating it yields CASSQERSTGGFEKLFF.

The J gene is TRBJ2-7, the V gene TRBV7-2; no firm D call. The V gene lost 0 bases and the J gene lost 6 bases, with 15 bases spanning the gap. The CDR3 has 15 amino acids. The germline V gene encodes CDR1 SGHTA and CDR2 FQGNSA. CDR3 loop: CASSLAGRFMGEQYF. The CDR3 DNA is TGTGCCAGCAGCTTAGCAGGGCGATTTATGGGCGAGCAGTACTTC.

The chain is built from TRBV10-3 and TRBJ2-7; possible D gene TRBD2, 6 bases. V lost 10 bases and J lost 0, with 16 bases in between. The CDR3 has 14 amino acids. Per the germline V gene, CDR1 is ENHRY and CDR2 is SYGVKD. CDR3 nucleotide sequence: TGTGCCAGTTCCTTACCGGGGGTCTCCTACGAGCAGTACTTC. It translates to CASSLPGVSYEQYF.

This clone has only a few counts. In DNA, the CDR3 is TGCAGTGCTGGACAGAACTACGAGCAGTACTTC. As protein: CSAGQNYEQYF. V usage is TRBV20-1 and J usage is TRBJ2-7; TRBD1 is a possible D gene (6 bases). Germline CDR1 and CDR2: DFQATT and SNEGSKA (reference sequence). The CDR3 is made up of 11 amino acids. V was trimmed by 5 bases and J by 3 bases, leaving 8 bases between them.